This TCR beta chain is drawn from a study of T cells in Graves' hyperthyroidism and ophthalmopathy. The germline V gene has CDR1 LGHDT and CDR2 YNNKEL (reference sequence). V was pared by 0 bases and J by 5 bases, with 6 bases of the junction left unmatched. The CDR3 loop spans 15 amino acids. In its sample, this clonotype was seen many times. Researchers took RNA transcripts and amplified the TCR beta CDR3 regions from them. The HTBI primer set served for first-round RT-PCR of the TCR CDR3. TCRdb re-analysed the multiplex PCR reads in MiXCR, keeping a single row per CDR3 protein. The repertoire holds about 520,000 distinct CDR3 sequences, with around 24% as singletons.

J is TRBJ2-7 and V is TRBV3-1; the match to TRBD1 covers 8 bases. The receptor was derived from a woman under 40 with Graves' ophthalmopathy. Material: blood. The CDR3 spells CASSQDLRQGHEQYF. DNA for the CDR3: TGTGCCAGCAGCCAAGATCTAAGACAGGGGCACGAGCAGTACTTC.